The clone carrying this T cell receptor (beta chain) was observed many times. The CDR3 sequence is 15 residues long. V was clipped by 4 bases and J by 6 bases; unmatched bases: 5. Germline CDR1 is MRHNA and CDR2 is SNTAGT. The data are from a study of T-cell reconstitution after alpha-beta-depleted transplantation in children. For TCRbeta, the library was prepared with unique molecular identifiers. TCRdb re-called the PCR reads with MiXCR, one entry per CDR3 protein. The sample includes roughly 180,000 distinct CDR3 sequences, approximately 12% of them seen just once. This TCR derives from a boy aged 2 to 10 with acute myeloid leukemia, due to receive a stem cell transplant. Sequences were derived from PBMCs, sampled before TCRalphabeta/CD19-depleted stem cell transplant. The chain links TRBV6-4 to TRBJ2-1; TRBD2 matches 11 bases. The CDR3 nucleotides read TGTGCCAGCAGTGCCACTAGCGGGGGAAGCAATGAGCAGTTCTTC. It yields the protein CASSATSGGSNEQFF.